Given below is one T cell receptor (beta chain) in context. Its antigen specificity is not known. No base qualities exist here, and no much larger clone lies one base off it. This sample is drawn from a study of read filtering for tumor transcriptome and immune sequencing (dated by TCRdb to the early 2020s). Describing the broader study: The cohort was composed of roughly 16 male and 14 to 15 female patients, with a mean age of around 66 years and an age range of roughly 40 to 85. Under revised international staging, 8 or 9 patients fell into R-ISS I, 16 into R-ISS II and 6 or 7 into R-ISS III. Whole-transcriptome libraries were prepared with the TruSeq RNA Access Library Prep Kit after DNase treatment. Per sample, about 4.05 to 10.27 million TCR-region mapped reads were obtained with IR-seq, compared with only about 80 to 1,400 with RNA-seq. The study compared TCR repertoires from targeted immune repertoire sequencing and bulk whole-transcriptome sequencing run on the same bone marrow samples. A main aim was a read-filtering strategy for immune repertoire data, specifically whether clonotypes supported by a single read should be removed.

The Immunoverse kit was used to build TCR libraries from around 420 ng RNA, with molecular barcoded adaptors covering alpha/delta and beta/gamma chains. TCR library preparation was performed with the same RNA that was used for transcriptome sequencing. An Illumina HiSeq 4000 with 2 x 150 cycles was used to sequence the TCR libraries. The study's own analysis went as follows. With MiXCR, TCR reads were aligned to human V, D, J and C references and assembled into CDR3 clonotypes, with quality filtering and error correction included. Clonotype counts and gene usage diversity were analyzed with the tcR package in R. For inspection of raw mapping reads, RNA-seq reads were mapped by STAR aligner version 2.5.3a onto GRCh37 of the human genome. To test the effect of sequencing depth on detected clonotypes, IR-seq fastq files were randomly downsampled using Seqtk 1.3. The public reads were quality trimmed at Q25 with fastp and then assembled into clones with MiXCR by TCRdb, keeping productive beta chains. Rows with one shared CDR3 protein collapse into an entry with the most common genes and DNA. None of the V and J calls come from the authors' own analysis; TCRdb made them. The sample profile shows about 130,000 distinct CDR3 sequences; 13% of them were found once. In total, the top ten clones hold 11% of the sample.

The paper as a whole reports these results and caveats: Compared with RNA-seq, IR-seq captured clonotypes at much greater depth and more reliably, and a smaller IR-seq throughput was enough to identify most of the shared clonotypes. The sorted CD138-negative fraction was composed of a mixed bone marrow immune population rather than of purified T cells. Removing single-read clonotypes increased the correlation between IR-seq and RNA-seq shared clonotype proportions. Single-read clonotypes made up roughly 80% of clonotypes but roughly 3.2% of total reads in IR-seq, and just under 75% of clonotypes and about 45% of reads in RNA-seq.

Every patient had bone marrow sampled at the time of active disease. Bone marrow mononuclear cells were isolated by Ficoll-Hypaque density gradient centrifugation. CD138-negative cells were obtained by negative selection after labeling with CD138 magnetic microbeads on a MACS separator, removing myeloma plasma cells. Purity of the isolated cells was checked by flow cytometry on an Attune NxT using CD138 antibodies. Total RNA was extracted using TRIzol reagent and was quantified on a NanoDrop spectrophotometer. Paired RNA-seq and IR-seq were performed on each patient's CD138-negative bone marrow sample. Sequencing was performed on a population of CD138-negative cells sorted from bone marrow. The meaning of the sample's cell subset or site label: bone marrow mononuclear cells depleted of CD138+ plasma/myeloma cells by negative magnetic selection. The clonotype comes from a donor older than 35 with multiple myeloma.

The bases are TGTGCCAGCCGCCTCCCCCTAGCGGGACTCACCTACGAGCAGTACTTC. This sequence encodes CASRLPLAGLTYEQYF. The chain was built from TRBV11-1 and TRBJ2-7; 9 middle bases align to TRBD2. The germline V gene (reference sequence) provides CDR1 SGHAT and CDR2 FQDESV. V is cut back by 8 bases and J by 2 bases, with 13 bases in the junction unmatched. The CDR3 runs 16 residues from the cysteine to the phenylalanine. Only the CDR3 region is kept as DNA, spanning 48 bases read in frame from base 1.